This TCR beta chain came from a study of blood T cell repertoires in COVID-19. Looking at the study overall: Both acute and convalescent COVID-19 samples were obtained from the United States, Italy and Spain.

There are 15 residues in the CDR3. From germline, CDR1 is MDHEN and CDR2 SYDVKM. The junction had 5 bases not matched to a gene; V was cut back by 3 bases and J by 0 bases. This clone was counted at least ten times. Repertoires were generated with immunoSEQ multiplex PCR, while TCRdb's copy carries only in-frame clones and drops some. The data contain tens of thousands of clones, approximately 77% of them seen just once; the ten biggest clones take up 25% to 40%. This clonotype was sampled from a human donor in a cohort sampled during active COVID-19. This rearrangement joins TRBV28 to TRBJ2-7; 7 bases map to TRBD2. What was sequenced was peripheral blood. CDR3 amino acids: CASSFEGRDSYEQYF. CDR3 nucleotides: TGTGCCAGCAGTTTCGAGGGGAGGGACTCCTACGAGCAGTACTTC.